These 14 T cell receptor beta chains came from one sample sequenced in a study of memory CD4+ T cells and cytomegalovirus serostatus. Method: immunoSEQ multiplex PCR; TCRdb's copy keeps in-frame clones and lacks some. The data show about 57,000 clones, around 79% seen once. The sort gate was single viable CD3+CD4+CD8-CD45RO+ cells for memory CD4+ T cells. Material: memory CD4+ T cells from blood. These receptors were taken from an adult in good health and CMV-seronegative.

The rearrangement links TRBV28 to TRBJ2-5, with TRBD1 matching over 8 bases. The end of the DNA fits TRBJ2-7 better, so the J call may be wrong. Germline V lookup: CDR1 MDHEN, CDR2 SYDVKM. CDR3 length: 14 amino acids. For the CDR3, the DNA is TGTGCCAGCATAAGGACAGGGAACACCTACGAGCAGTACTTC. Translating it yields CASIRTGNTYEQYF.

The chain couples TRBV5-1 to TRBJ2-3, with 7 bases identical to TRBD2. CDR1 and CDR2 (germline): SGHRS, YFSETQ. The CDR3 sequence is 15 residues long. The trim removed 1 base at V and 0 bases at J, leaving 2 bases unmatched. The CDR3 loop reads CASSLRGDSTDTQYF. The CDR3 coding sequence is TGCGCCAGCAGCTTGCGGGGGGACAGCACAGATACGCAGTATTTT.

The chain carries TRBV9 and TRBJ2-5; maybe TRBD2 (6 bases). The CDR3 is 15 amino acids. Germline-derived CDR1 and CDR2 are SGDLS and YYNGEE. Trimming removed 0 bases from V and 3 bases from J, with 12 bases in between. Here the CDR3 reads CASSVGAGIKETQYF. The CDR3 region has the DNA TGTGCCAGCAGCGTAGGCGCGGGAATTAAAGAGACCCAGTACTTC.

The chain uses TRBV7-9 and TRBJ1-6; no firm D call. Germline assignment: CDR1 SEHNR and CDR2 FQNEAQ (reference sequence). The CDR3 consists of 15 residues. V shed 1 base and J shed 10 bases, with 14 bases lying between them. CDR3 sequence: CASSLDLAAASPLHF. CDR3 coding DNA: TGTGCCAGCAGCTTAGATCTGGCGGCGGCCTCACCCCTCCACTTT.

The V and J genes are TRBV5-1 and TRBJ1-1, with 8 bases lining up with TRBD1. After removal of 7 bases from V and 3 bases from J, the junction contained 5 bases not matched to a gene. This CDR3 contains 13 residues. Germline CDR1 SGHRS, CDR2 YFSETQ. CDR3 DNA: TGCGCCAGCCGGACAGGGAGCGACACTGAAGCTTTCTTT. This gives the protein CASRTGSDTEAFF.

Only a few counts were recorded for this clone. The rearrangement links TRBV6-5 to TRBJ2-7; no clear D. The CDR3 covers 12 residues. CDR1 and CDR2 (germline): MNHEY, SVGAGI. The germline V and J ends were trimmed by 5 bases and 6 bases, with 11 bases remaining between them. The chain's CDR3 is CASSSNLLEQYF. The CDR3 DNA follows: TGTGCCAGCAGTAGCAACCTACTCGAGCAGTACTTC.

The genes are TRBV6-5 and TRBJ1-4, with TRBD1 matching over 7 bases. Trimming cost V 5 bases and J 4 bases; bases outside gene matches: 4. Germline-derived CDR1 and CDR2 are MNHEY and SVGAGI. This CDR3 has 14 amino acids. The CDR3 region has the DNA TGTGCCAGCAGTGAAGGGACAGTTAATGAAAAACTGTTTTTT. It encodes CASSEGTVNEKLFF.

The chain is built from TRBV4-1 and TRBJ1-5, with 7 nucleotides matching TRBD1. CDR1 and CDR2 from the germline V gene are MGHRA and YSYEKL. The CDR3 spans 14 residues. Germline trimming cut 0 bases from V and 8 bases from J; bases unmatched to any gene: 4. The chain's CDR3 is CASSQDGGGEPQHF. CDR3 bases: TGCGCCAGCAGCCAAGACGGAGGGGGCGAGCCCCAGCATTTT.

The rearrangement links TRBV14 to TRBJ1-5; no clear D gene. Trimming took 6 bases from V and 5 from J, leaving 5 bases between them. CDR3 size: 11 residues. Germline V gene lookup returns CDR1 SGHDN and CDR2 FVKESK. As DNA, the CDR3 is TGTGCCAGCAGACCCGATCAGCCCCAGCATTTT. Its translation is CASRPDQPQHF.

J is TRBJ2-5 and V is TRBV30; 12 bases fit TRBD1. There are 13 residues in the CDR3. The V segment lost 5 bases and the J segment 5 bases; nucleotides outside the gene matches: 3. From germline, CDR1 is GTSNPN and CDR2 SVGIG (reference sequence). CDR3 protein: CAWGTGGRETQYF. CDR3 sequence (DNA): TGTGCCTGGGGGACAGGGGGCCGGGAGACCCAGTACTTC.

This chain connects TRBV30 to TRBJ2-1, with D perhaps TRBD2 (6 bases). Germline lookup yields CDR1 GTSNPN and CDR2 SVGIG (reference sequence). With 4 bases removed from V and 2 bases from J, the gap between germline ends came to 12 bases. This CDR3 spans 14 amino acids. CDR3 nucleotides: TGTGCCTGGAACCCTAGCGCAGCCTACAATGAGCAGTTCTTC. This codes for CAWNPSAAYNEQFF.

The chain carries TRBV4-2 and TRBJ2-5; 8 bases line up with TRBD1. The CDR3 has 14 residues. Losses at the gene ends were 5 bases for V and 4 bases for J; bases not matched to a gene: 6. Germline V gene data show CDR1 as LGHNA and CDR2 as YNFKEQ. The CDR3 sequence is CASSYGQGLETQYF. The DNA for the CDR3 is TGTGCCAGCAGCTATGGACAGGGTTTAGAGACCCAGTACTTC.

The chain uses TRBV6-6 and TRBJ1-2; unclear D gene. Germline V gene sequence: CDR1 MNHNY, CDR2 SVGAGI (reference sequence). Between the trimmed V and J ends, which lost 4 bases and 2 bases, there was a span of 11 bases. This CDR3 comprises 14 residues. This chain's CDR3 is CASSSASGNYGYTF. DNA of the CDR3: TGTGCCAGCAGTTCTGCCTCGGGAAACTATGGCTACACCTTC.

The chain recombines TRBV28 with TRBJ1-4; D not certain. Germline V gene data show CDR1 as MDHEN and CDR2 as SYDVKM. The CDR3 is 13 amino acids. V shed 8 bases and J shed 4 bases, with 11 bases lying between them. The CDR3 is CASRRENNEKLFF. The CDR3 DNA reads TGTGCCAGCCGACGAGAGAATAATGAAAAACTGTTTTTT.